In this sample, the clone carrying this T cell receptor (beta chain) turned up once. The antigen is not known. This sample is drawn from a study of PD-1 blockade in mismatch repair-deficient tumors. Overall study findings and caveats: Tumor-resident clones, often absent from pretreatment blood, expanded after pembrolizumab and then contracted.

Using immunoSEQ multiplex PCR, the repertoire was profiled, and TCRdb retains in-frame clones only, with some absent. Of approximately 17,000 clones detected, approximately 80% appear once; the ten largest clones hold more than 1.5%. PCR or immunohistochemistry showed mismatch repair deficiency in every enrolled patient. Trimming shortened V by 6 bases and J by 2 bases, and 14 bases separated the two germline ends. CDR3 size: 15 residues. Per the germline V gene, CDR1 is MNHEY and CDR2 is SMNVEV (reference sequence). The clonotype comes from an adult with mismatch repair-deficient cancer. The source was PBMCs, collected less than 25 weeks after starting pembrolizumab. The chain recombines TRBV27 with TRBJ1-5; no reliable D call. The CDR3 protein is CASRELGTGNQPQHF. CDR3 nucleotides: TGTGCCAGCAGGGAACTAGGTACAGGCAATCAGCCCCAGCATTTT.